This T cell receptor (beta chain) was identified during a study of cytomegalovirus exposure and HLA in healthy donors. Across the study: Earlier, 95 million to 120 million unique TCR beta sequences were recovered from approximately 200 million T cells by an analysis.

General study findings and limits: Several of the most significant clusters were apparently associated with common viral pathogens in a later analysis. The CMV antigen specificity of a few CMV-associated chains was confirmed through in vitro analysis.

PCR amplification relied on 60 Vbeta primers (plus 13 Jbeta primers). Per the authors' pipeline: Around 10 million of the about 80 million unique TCR beta chains counted in a later analysis were shared. Clones were read by immunoSEQ multiplex PCR, and TCRdb kept only the in-frame ones, dropping some. D and trimming were read from the DNA, whereas the V and J calls and clone size are those reported in that table. In the table there are 150,000 to 200,000 clones, around 62% of which are singletons. As for this clone: Its cognate antigen is unknown.

Specimen: PBMCs. The TCR originated in a man aged 40-49 years in good health and CMV-seronegative.

The CDR3 reads CASSDRTSLDTQYF. The CDR3 DNA sequence: TGTGCCAGCAGTGACCGGACTAGCCTGGATACGCAGTATTTT. The chain combines TRBV6-6 with TRBJ2-3; the match to TRBD2 covers 8 bases. J lost 6 bases, V lost 5 bases, and 7 bases had no gene match. The CDR3 is 14 residues long. Germline lookup yields CDR1 MNHNY and CDR2 SVGAGI (reference sequence).